This T cell receptor beta chain was profiled in a study of blood T cell repertoires in COVID-19. For the study at large: Whether acute or convalescent, the COVID-19 samples came from the United States, Italy and Spain.

In the source study's methods: Amplification of reference gene primers was used by the study to estimate nucleated cell counts. Generated by immunoSEQ multiplex PCR, the TCRdb table keeps only in-frame clones and is missing some. D and trimming come from the DNA, and the V and J calls and clone size come from that table. This sample has roughly 360,000 clones; roughly 90% occur once, and the top ten carry approximately 1%. This CDR3 has 16 residues. Trimming took off 0 bases at V and 3 bases at J, with 14 bases between the two ends. Germline V CDR1 and CDR2: LGHNA, YSLEER. V gene TRBV4-3 combines with J gene TRBJ1-2; possible D gene TRBD1, 5 bases. Sequencing was performed on PBMCs or T cells enriched from blood (not recorded which). The receptor was isolated from a woman in her twenties or thirties with acute COVID-19. The CDR3 DNA sequence: TGCGCCAGCAGCCAAGATTCGAGGGGAGGAGACTATGGCTACACCTTC. Translated: CASSQDSRGGDYGYTF.